This TCR beta chain comes out of a study of blood T cell repertoires in COVID-19. Individuals drawn from around 24 US areas were about 18 to 95 years old. The CDR3 runs 16 residues. Germline CDR1 and CDR2: SGHTA and FQGNSA. Trimming cost V 1 base and J 0 bases, with 10 bases left between them. TCRdb keeps only in-frame clones here, not all; method: immunoSEQ multiplex PCR. The sample includes approximately 280,000 clones, roughly 86% of them seen just once. This sequence was found in a woman between 55 and 75 years old who had recovered from COVID-19. The material sequenced was PBMCs or T cells enriched from blood (not recorded which). The rearrangement uses TRBV7-2 and TRBJ2-1; D remains unclear. The CDR3 loop is CASSLVVSTSYNEQFF. Written as DNA, the CDR3 is TGTGCCAGCAGCTTAGTTGTTAGCACCTCCTACAATGAGCAGTTCTTC.